Listed here are 9 T cell receptor beta chains from one sample, sequenced in a study of metastatic and nonmetastatic thyroid tumors. No patient received treatment before thyroid surgery. TCRdb re-called the PCR reads via MiXCR. This table has about 46,000 clones, 24% appearing once. What was sequenced was blood. The receptors stem from a male donor with papillary thyroid cancer or a benign thyroid nodule (not recorded which). Some clones in this sample may be carry-over from other donors' samples.

The table lists this clone with a count of one. V gene TRBV11-1 combines with J gene TRBJ1-1; weak D call: TRBD1 (6 bases). V gave up 3 bases and J gave up 1 base, with 12 bases separating them. This CDR3 is built from 15 residues. The germline V gene has CDR1 SGHAT and CDR2 FQDESV (reference sequence). CDR3: CASSFGAGANTEAFF. For the CDR3, the DNA is TGTGCCAGCAGCTTCGGGGCAGGGGCGAACACTGAAGCTTTCTTT.

This clone was recorded many times. V usage is TRBV6-6 and J usage is TRBJ2-3, with 10 bases that match TRBD1. From germline, CDR1 is MNHNY and CDR2 SVGAGI (reference sequence). The CDR3 consists of 17 residues. V gave up 6 bases and J gave up 1 base; unmatched junction bases: 10. Written as DNA, the CDR3 is TGTGCCAGCAGCCAACCGGGACAGGGGAAAGGCACAGATACGCAGTATTTT. Residues: CASSQPGQGKGTDTQYF.

This clone was recorded at least ten times. V and J are TRBV6-2 or TRBV6-3 and TRBJ2-7; 10 nucleotides match TRBD2. With V trimmed by 6 bases and J by 6 bases, 11 bases remained unmatched. The CDR3 has 15 residues. Germline CDR1 and CDR2: MNHEY and SVGEGT. CDR3 loop: CASSNGASGSVEQYF. In DNA, the CDR3 is TGTGCCAGCAGCAACGGGGCTAGCGGGAGTGTCGAGCAGTACTTC.

This clone was observed many times. CDR3 nucleotides: TGTGCCTGGAGTGGTAGGGGGGGGACCGGGGAGCTGTTTTTT. Residues: CAWSGRGGTGELFF. The chain uses TRBV30 and TRBJ2-2; D is perhaps TRBD2 (7 bases). Germline V CDR1 and CDR2: GTSNPN, SVGIG (reference sequence). The V gene lost 1 base and the J gene lost 5 bases, with 11 bases spanning the gap. The CDR3 extends over 14 amino acids.

This clone was counted many times. The chain links TRBV6-2 or TRBV6-3 to TRBJ2-7, with D perhaps assigned TRBD1 or TRBD2 (6 bases each). Trimming cost V 3 bases and J 2 bases, with 14 bases left between them. Germline V gives CDR1 MNHEY, CDR2 SVGEGT. The CDR3 is made up of 15 amino acids. The CDR3 nucleotides read TGTGCCAGCAGTTATGGGGGGCTACCCCCCTACGAGCAGTACTTC. Encoded protein: CASSYGGLPPYEQYF.

This clone was seen repeatedly, ten times or more. The chain links TRBV28 to TRBJ2-5; D might be TRBD1 (5 bases). Germline V gene data show CDR1 as MDHEN and CDR2 as SYDVKM. Trimming stripped 8 bases from V and 1 base from J, with 14 bases between. The CDR3 sequence is 14 residues long. The CDR3 spells CASSQAGFQETQYF. The CDR3 DNA reads TGTGCCAGCTCCCAGGCAGGGTTCCAAGAGACCCAGTACTTC.

This chain joins TRBV30 and TRBJ2-7; tentative D call: TRBD2 (5 bases). Germline CDR1 and CDR2: GTSNPN and SVGIG (reference sequence). This CDR3 is built from 13 residues. Trimming took off 0 bases at V and 5 bases at J, with 11 bases between the two ends. The CDR3 region is CAWSVGGRDEQYF. Here the CDR3 DNA reads TGTGCCTGGAGTGTCGGAGGACGGGACGAGCAGTACTTC.

This clone was observed at least ten times. This rearrangement joins TRBV7-9 to TRBJ2-7; no clear D gene. Germline V CDR1 and CDR2: SEHNR, FQNEAQ (reference sequence). This CDR3 spans 14 amino acids. V was pared by 2 bases and J by 0 bases, with 8 bases between. DNA for the CDR3: TGTGCCAGCAGCTTACTTGGCAACTCCTACGAGCAGTACTTC. Encoded protein: CASSLLGNSYEQYF.

This clone was found many times. The rearrangement joins TRBV11-2 to TRBJ2-1, with 11 positions matching TRBD2. V lost 1 base, J lost 10 bases, and 6 bases stayed unmatched. CDR3 length: 15 residues. The V gene's germline CDR1 is SGHAT and CDR2 FQNNGV. The CDR3 DNA reads TGTGCCAGCAGCTTAGGATTAGCGGGAGGGGACGAGCAGTTCTTC. Translation gives CASSLGLAGGDEQFF.